The 3 T cell receptor beta chains listed next were all sequenced from one sample in a study of Ad26.COV2.S vaccination and SARS-CoV-2 variants. Data came from immunoSEQ multiplex PCR; TCRdb stores just in-frame clones and leaves some out. The table lists 400,000 to 450,000 clones, approximately 90% of them singletons, with more than 10% in the top ten. The sample's treatment: about 20 received Ad26.COV2.S at low or high dose, single or two shots; several received placebo; per-sample allocation not given. The samples date from day 63 after the first vaccine or placebo injection. This specimen consisted of peripheral blood, obtained in a trial of Ad26.COV2.S vaccine versus placebo. Receptors originate from a person aged 18-65 years who received the Ad26.COV2.S COVID-19 vaccine or a placebo.

The chain uses TRBV3-1 (or the pseudogene TRBV3-2) and TRBJ2-2, with TRBD2 identical over 8 bases. J lost 5 bases, V lost 4 bases, and 9 bases had no gene match. CDR1 is LGHDT and CDR2 is YNNKEL in the germline V gene (reference sequence). This CDR3 region has 16 residues. The CDR3 nucleotides are TGTGCCAGCAGCCCACTTATCCGGGAGGGTACCGGGGAGCTGTTTTTT. Amino acid sequence: CASSPLIREGTGELFF.

V and J are TRBV7-8 and TRBJ2-5; no reliable D call. In germline, CDR1 is SGHVS, CDR2 FQNEAQ. The CDR3 is 16 residues long. Trimming left V 5 bases short and J 5 bases short, with 21 bases between. This CDR3 is CASSPYSASSLETQYF. In nucleotides, the CDR3 is TGTGCCAGCAGCCCGTATTCGGCCTCGAGTTTGGAGACCCAGTACTTC.

The chain uses TRBV5-1 and TRBJ1-2; 8 nucleotides agree with TRBD1. Germline V gene data show CDR1 as SGHRS and CDR2 as YFSETQ. The V gene end was trimmed by 0 bases and the J gene end by 4 bases; junction bases not matched to a gene: 5. CDR3 length: 15 residues. The CDR3 DNA sequence: TGCGCCAGCAGCTTGGCCAGGACAGGGATCTATGGCTACACCTTC. Translation: CASSLARTGIYGYTF.